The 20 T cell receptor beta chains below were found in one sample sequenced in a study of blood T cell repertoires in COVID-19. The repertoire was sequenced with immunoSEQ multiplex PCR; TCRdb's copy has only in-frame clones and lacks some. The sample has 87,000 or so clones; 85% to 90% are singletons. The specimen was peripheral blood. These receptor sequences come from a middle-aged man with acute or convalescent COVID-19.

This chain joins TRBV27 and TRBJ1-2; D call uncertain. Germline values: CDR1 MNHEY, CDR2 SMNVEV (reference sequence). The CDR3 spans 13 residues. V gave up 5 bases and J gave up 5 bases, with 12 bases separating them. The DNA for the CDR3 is TGTGCCAGCAGTCCACAGCCAGGTTATGGCTACACCTTC. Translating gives CASSPQPGYGYTF.

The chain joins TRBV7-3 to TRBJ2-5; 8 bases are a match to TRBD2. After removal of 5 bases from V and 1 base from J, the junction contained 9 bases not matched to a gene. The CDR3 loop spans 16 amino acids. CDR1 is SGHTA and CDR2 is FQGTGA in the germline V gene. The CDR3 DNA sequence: TGTGCCAGCAGCCCTGGGGCGGGGGGCCTCCAAGAGACCCAGTACTTC. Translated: CASSPGAGGLQETQYF.

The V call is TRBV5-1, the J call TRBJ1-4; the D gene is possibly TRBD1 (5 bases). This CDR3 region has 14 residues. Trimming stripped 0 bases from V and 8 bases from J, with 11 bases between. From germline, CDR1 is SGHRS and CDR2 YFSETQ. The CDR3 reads CASSLVGGLEKLFF. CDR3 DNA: TGCGCCAGCAGCTTGGTGGGGGGATTAGAAAAACTGTTTTTT. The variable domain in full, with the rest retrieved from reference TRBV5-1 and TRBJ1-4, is KAGVTQTPRYLIKTRGQQVTLSCSPISGHRSVSWYQQTPGQGLQFLFEYFSETQRNKGNFPGRFSGRQFSNSRSEMNVSTLELGDSALYLCASSLVGGLEKLFFGSGTQLSVL.

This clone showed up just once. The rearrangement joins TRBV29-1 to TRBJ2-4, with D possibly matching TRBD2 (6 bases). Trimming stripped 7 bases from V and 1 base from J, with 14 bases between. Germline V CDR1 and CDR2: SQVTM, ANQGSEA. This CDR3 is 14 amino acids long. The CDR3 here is CSAHHGGAKNIQYF. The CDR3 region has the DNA TGCAGCGCTCACCATGGGGGGGCCAAAAACATTCAGTACTTC. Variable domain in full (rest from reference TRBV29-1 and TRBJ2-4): SAVISQKPSRDICQRGTSLTIQCQVDSQVTMMFWYRQQPGQSLTLIATANQGSEATYESGFVIDKFPISRPNLTFSTLTVSNMSPEDSSIYLCSAHHGGAKNIQYFGAGTRLSVL.

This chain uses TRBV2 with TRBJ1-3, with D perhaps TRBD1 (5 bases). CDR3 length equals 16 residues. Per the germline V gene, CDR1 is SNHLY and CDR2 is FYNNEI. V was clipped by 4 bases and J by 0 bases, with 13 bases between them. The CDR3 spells CASSGEQAHSGNTIYF. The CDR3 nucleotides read TGTGCCAGCAGTGGGGAACAGGCCCACTCTGGAAACACCATATATTTT. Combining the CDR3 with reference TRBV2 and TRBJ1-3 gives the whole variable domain EPEVTQTPSHQVTQMGQEVILRCVPISNHLYFYWYRQILGQKVEFLVSFYNNEISEKSEIFDDQFSVERPDGSNFTLKIRSTKLEDSAMYFCASSGEQAHSGNTIYFGEGSWLTVV.

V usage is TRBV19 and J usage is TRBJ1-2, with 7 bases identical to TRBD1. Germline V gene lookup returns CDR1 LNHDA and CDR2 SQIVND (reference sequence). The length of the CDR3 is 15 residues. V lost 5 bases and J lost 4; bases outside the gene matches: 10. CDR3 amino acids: CASSADRDLPYGYTF. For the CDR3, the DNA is TGTGCCAGTAGTGCCGACAGGGACCTTCCCTATGGCTACACCTTC.

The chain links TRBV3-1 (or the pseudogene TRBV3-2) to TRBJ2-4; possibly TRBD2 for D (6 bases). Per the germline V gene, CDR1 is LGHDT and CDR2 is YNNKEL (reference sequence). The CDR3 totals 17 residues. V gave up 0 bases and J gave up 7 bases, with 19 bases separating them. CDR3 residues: CASSQESGAGRFNIQYF. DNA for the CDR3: TGTGCCAGCAGCCAAGAATCTGGGGCGGGGAGGTTTAACATTCAGTACTTC.

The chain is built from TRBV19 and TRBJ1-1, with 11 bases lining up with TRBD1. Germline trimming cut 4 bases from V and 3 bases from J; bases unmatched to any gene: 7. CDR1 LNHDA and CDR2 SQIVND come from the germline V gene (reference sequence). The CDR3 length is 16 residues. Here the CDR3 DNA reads TGTGCCAGTAGTACCGGGACAGGGGGAGGGTACACTGAAGCTTTCTTT. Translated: CASSTGTGGGYTEAFF.

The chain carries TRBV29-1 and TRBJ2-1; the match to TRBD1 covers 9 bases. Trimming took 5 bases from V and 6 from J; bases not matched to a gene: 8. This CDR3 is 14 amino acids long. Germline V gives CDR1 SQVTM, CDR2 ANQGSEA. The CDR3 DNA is TGCAGCGTTACTGGGACAGGGTCCCCCAATGAGCAGTTCTTC. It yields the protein CSVTGTGSPNEQFF.

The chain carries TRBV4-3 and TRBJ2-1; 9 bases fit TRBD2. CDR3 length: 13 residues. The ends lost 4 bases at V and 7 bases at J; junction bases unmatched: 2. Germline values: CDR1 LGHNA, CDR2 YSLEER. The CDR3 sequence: CASSPAGGNEQFF. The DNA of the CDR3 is TGCGCCAGCAGCCCCGCGGGGGGGAATGAGCAGTTCTTC.

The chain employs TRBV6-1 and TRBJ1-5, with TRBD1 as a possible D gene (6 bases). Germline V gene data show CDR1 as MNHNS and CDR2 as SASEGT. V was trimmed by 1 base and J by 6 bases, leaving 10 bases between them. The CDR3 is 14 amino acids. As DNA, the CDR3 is TGTGCCAGCAGTGAAGGGAGCAGGGGTCAGCCCCAGCATTTT. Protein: CASSEGSRGQPQHF.

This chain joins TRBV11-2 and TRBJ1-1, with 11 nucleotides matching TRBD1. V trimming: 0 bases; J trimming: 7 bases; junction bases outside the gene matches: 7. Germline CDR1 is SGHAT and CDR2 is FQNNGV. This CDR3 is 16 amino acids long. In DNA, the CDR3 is TGTGCCAGCAGCTTAGATAAGGGACAGGGGGATTTTGAAGCTTTCTTT. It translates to CASSLDKGQGDFEAFF. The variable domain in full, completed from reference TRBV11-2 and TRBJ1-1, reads EAGVAQSPRYKIIEKRQSVAFWCNPISGHATLYWYQQILGQGPKLLIQFQNNGVVDDSQLPKDRFSAERLKGVDSTLKIQPAKLEDSAVYLCASSLDKGQGDFEAFFGQGTRLTVV.

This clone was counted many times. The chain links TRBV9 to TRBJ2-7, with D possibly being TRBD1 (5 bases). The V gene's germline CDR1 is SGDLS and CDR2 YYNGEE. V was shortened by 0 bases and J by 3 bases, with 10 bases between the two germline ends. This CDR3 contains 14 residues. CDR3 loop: CASSVGSGNYEQYF. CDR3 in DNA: TGTGCCAGCAGCGTAGGTTCAGGGAACTACGAGCAGTACTTC.

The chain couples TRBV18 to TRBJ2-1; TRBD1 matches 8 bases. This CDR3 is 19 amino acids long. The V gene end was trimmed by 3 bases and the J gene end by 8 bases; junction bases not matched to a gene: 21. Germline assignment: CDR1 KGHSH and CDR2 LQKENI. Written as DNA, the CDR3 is TGTGCCAGCTCACCCAAGACGATACTATCGGGGACAGGCCCTTATGAGCAGTTCTTC. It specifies CASSPKTILSGTGPYEQFF.

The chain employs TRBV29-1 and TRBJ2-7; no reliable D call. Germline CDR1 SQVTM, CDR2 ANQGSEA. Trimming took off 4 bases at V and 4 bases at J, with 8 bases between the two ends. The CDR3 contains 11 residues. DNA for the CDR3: TGCAGCGTTGCGTTCCGGTACGAGCAGTACTTC. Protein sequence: CSVAFRYEQYF.

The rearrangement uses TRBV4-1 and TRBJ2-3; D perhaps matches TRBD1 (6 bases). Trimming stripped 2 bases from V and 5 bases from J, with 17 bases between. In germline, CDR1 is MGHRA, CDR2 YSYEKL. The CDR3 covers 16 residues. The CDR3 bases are TGCGCCAGCAGCCAATTTTTTGCAGGGGTGGGAGATACGCAGTATTTT. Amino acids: CASSQFFAGVGDTQYF.

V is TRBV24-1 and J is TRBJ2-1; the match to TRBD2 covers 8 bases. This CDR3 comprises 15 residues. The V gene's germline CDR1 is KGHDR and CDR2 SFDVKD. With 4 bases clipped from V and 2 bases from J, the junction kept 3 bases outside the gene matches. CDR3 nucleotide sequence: TGTGCCACCAGTGAACAAGCGGGAGCCTACAATGAGCAGTTCTTC. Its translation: CATSEQAGAYNEQFF.

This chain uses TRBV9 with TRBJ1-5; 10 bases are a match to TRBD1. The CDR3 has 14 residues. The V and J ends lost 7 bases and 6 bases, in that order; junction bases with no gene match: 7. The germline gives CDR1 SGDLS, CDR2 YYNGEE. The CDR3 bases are TGTGCCAGCTCGACAGGGGGCGCGGGTCAGCCCCAGCATTTT. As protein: CASSTGGAGQPQHF. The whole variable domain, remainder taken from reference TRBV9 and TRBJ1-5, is DSGVTQTPKHLITATGQRVTLRCSPRSGDLSVYWYQQSLDQGLQFLIQYYNGEERAKGNILERFSAQQFPDLHSELNLSSLELGDSALYFCASSTGGAGQPQHFGDGTRLSIL.

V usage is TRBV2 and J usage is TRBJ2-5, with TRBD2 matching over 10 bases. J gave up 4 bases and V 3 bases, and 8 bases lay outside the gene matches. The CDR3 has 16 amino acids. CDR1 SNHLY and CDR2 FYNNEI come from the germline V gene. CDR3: CASSDDLAGVGETQYF. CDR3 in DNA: TGTGCCAGCAGTGACGATCTAGCGGGGGTTGGAGAGACCCAGTACTTC.

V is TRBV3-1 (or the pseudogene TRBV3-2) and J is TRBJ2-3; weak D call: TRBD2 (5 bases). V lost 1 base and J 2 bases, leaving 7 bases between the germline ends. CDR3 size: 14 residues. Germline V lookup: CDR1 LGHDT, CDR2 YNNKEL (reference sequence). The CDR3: CASSQAGNTDTQYF. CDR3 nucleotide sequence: TGTGCCAGCAGCCAAGCGGGGAACACAGATACGCAGTATTTT.